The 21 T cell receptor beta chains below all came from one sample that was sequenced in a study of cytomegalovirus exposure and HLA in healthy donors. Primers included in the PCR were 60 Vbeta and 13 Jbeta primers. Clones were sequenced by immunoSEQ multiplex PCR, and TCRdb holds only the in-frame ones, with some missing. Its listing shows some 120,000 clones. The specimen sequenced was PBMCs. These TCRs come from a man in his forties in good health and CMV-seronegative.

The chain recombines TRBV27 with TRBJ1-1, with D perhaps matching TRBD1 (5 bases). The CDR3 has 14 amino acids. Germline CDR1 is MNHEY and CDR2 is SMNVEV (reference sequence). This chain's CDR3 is CGGTGRGGNTEAFF. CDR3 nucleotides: TGTGGTGGGACGGGGCGGGGGGGGAACACTGAAGCTTTCTTT.

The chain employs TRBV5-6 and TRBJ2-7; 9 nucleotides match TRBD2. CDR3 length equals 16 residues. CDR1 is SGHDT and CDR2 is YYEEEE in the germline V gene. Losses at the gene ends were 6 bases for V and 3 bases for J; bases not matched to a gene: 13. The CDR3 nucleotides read TGTGCCAGCAACCCAGGAAACCTAGCGGGGAACTACGAGCAGTACTTC. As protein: CASNPGNLAGNYEQYF.

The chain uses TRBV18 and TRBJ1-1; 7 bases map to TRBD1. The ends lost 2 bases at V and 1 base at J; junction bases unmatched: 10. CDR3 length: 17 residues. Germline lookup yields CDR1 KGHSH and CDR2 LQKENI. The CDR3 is CASSPSIVTGTNTEAFF. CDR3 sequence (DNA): TGTGCCAGCTCACCATCGATCGTGACAGGGACGAACACTGAAGCTTTCTTT.

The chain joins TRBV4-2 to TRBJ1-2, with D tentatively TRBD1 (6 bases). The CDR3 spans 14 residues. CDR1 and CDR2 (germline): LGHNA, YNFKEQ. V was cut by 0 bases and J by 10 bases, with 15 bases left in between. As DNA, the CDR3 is TGTGCCAGCAGCCAAGATAGATCAGGGGCCAACTACACCTTC. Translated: CASSQDRSGANYTF.

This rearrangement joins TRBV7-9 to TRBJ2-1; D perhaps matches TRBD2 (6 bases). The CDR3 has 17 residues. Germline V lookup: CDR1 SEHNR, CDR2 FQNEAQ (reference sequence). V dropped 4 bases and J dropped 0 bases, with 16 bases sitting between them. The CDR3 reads CASSYPRSGPSYNEQFF. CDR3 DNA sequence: TGTGCCAGCAGCTACCCCCGCAGCGGGCCCTCCTACAATGAGCAGTTCTTC.

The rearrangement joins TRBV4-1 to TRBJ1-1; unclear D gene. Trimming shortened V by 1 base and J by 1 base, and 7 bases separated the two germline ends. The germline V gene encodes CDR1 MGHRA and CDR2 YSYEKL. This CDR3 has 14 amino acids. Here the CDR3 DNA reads TGCGCCAGCAGCCAAGCAGGATCGAACACTGAAGCTTTCTTT. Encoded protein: CASSQAGSNTEAFF.

The CDR3 protein is CASSLNPGQPSETQYF. The CDR3 nucleotides are TGTGCCAGCAGCTTAAATCCGGGACAGCCCTCGGAGACCCAGTACTTC. The rearrangement links TRBV7-2 to TRBJ2-5; 7 bases map to TRBD1. The CDR3 has 16 residues. Losses at the gene ends were 2 bases for V and 5 bases for J; bases not matched to a gene: 11. CDR1 and CDR2 from the germline V gene are SGHTA and FQGNSA. The entire variable domain, with the rest obtained from reference TRBV7-2 and TRBJ2-5, is as follows: GAGVSQSPSNKVTEKGKDVELRCDPISGHTALYWYRQSLGQGLEFLIYFQGNSAPDKSGLPSDRFSAERTGGSVSTLTIQRTQQEDSAVYLCASSLNPGQPSETQYFGPGTRLLVL.

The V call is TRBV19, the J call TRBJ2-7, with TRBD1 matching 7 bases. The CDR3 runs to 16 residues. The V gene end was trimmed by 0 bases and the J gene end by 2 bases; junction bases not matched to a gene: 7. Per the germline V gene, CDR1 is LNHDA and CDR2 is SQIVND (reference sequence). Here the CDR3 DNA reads TGTGCCAGTAGTATAGATCACGGACAGGCCCCCTACGAGCAGTACTTC. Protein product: CASSIDHGQAPYEQYF.

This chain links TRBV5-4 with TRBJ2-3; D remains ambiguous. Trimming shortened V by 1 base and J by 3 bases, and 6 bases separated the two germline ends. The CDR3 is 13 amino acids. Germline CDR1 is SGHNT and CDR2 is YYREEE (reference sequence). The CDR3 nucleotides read TGTGCCAGCAGCTTGTACGGTACAGATACGCAGTATTTT. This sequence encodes CASSLYGTDTQYF.

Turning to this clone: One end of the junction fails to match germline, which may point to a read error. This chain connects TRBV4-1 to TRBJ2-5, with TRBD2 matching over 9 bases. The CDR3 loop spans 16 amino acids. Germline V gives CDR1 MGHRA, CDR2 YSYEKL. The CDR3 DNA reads TGCGCAAGCAGCCACCCGACTAGCGGCCCCCAAGAGACCCAGTACTTC. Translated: CASSHPTSGPQETQYF.

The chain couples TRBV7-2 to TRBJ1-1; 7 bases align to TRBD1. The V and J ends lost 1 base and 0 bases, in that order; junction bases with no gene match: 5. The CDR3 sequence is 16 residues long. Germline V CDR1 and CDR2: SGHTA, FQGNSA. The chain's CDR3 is CASSLVGDSLNTEAFF. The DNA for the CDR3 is TGTGCCAGCAGCTTAGTTGGGGACAGTCTGAACACTGAAGCTTTCTTT.

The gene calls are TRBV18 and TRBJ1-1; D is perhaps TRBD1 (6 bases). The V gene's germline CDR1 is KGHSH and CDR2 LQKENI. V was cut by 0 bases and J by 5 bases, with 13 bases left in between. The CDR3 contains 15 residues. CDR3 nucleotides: TGTGCCAGCTCACCACCGACGGGAGGGGGAACTGAAGCTTTCTTT. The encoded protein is CASSPPTGGGTEAFF.

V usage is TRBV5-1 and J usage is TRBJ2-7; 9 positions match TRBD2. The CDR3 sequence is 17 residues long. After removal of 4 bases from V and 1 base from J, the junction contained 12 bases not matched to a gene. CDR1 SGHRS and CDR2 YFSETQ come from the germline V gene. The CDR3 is CASSLTTSSGNSYEQYF. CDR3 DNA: TGCGCCAGCAGCCTAACTACCTCTAGCGGGAATTCCTACGAGCAGTACTTC. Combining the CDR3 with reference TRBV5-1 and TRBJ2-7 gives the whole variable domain KAGVTQTPRYLIKTRGQQVTLSCSPISGHRSVSWYQQTPGQGLQFLFEYFSETQRNKGNFPGRFSGRQFSNSRSEMNVSTLELGDSALYLCASSLTTSSGNSYEQYFGPGTRLTVT.

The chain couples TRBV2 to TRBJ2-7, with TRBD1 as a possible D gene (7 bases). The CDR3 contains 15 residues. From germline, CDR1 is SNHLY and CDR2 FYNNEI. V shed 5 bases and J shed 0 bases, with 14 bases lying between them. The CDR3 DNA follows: TGTGCCAGCAGTCCAGGGGGGCATAGCTCCTACGAGCAGTACTTC. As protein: CASSPGGHSSYEQYF.

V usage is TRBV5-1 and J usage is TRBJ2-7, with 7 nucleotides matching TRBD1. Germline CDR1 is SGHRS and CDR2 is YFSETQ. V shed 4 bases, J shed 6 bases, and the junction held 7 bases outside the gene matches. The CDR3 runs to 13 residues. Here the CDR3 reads CASSPNRGGEQYF. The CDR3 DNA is TGCGCCAGCAGCCCCAACAGGGGCGGCGAGCAGTACTTC.

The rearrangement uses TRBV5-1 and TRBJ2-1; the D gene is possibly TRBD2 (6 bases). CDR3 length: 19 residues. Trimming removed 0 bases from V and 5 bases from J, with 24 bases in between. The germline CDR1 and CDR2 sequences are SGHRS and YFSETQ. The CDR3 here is CASSLEGRGGGTVNNEQFF. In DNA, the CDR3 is TGCGCCAGCAGCTTGGAGGGTCGTGGCGGCGGGACGGTAAACAATGAGCAGTTCTTC.

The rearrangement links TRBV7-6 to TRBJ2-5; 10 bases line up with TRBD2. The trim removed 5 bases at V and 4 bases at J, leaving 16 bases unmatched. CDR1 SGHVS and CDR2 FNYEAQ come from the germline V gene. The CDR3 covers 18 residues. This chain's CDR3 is CASSKLRGGRLAGETQYF. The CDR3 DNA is TGTGCCAGCAGCAAACTCAGGGGTGGTAGACTAGCGGGAGAGACCCAGTACTTC.

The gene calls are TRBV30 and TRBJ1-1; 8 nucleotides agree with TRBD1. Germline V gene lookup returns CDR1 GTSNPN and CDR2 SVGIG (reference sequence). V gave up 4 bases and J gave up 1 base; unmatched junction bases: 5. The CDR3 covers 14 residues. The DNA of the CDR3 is TGTGCCTGGATCCTGGACAGGGCGAACACTGAAGCTTTCTTT. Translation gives CAWILDRANTEAFF.

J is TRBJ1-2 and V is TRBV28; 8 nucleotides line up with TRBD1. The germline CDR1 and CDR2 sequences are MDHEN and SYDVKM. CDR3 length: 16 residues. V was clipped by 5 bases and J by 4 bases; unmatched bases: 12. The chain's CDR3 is CASSPRTGMNPYGYTF. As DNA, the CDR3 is TGTGCCAGCAGTCCGAGGACAGGGATGAATCCCTATGGCTACACCTTC.

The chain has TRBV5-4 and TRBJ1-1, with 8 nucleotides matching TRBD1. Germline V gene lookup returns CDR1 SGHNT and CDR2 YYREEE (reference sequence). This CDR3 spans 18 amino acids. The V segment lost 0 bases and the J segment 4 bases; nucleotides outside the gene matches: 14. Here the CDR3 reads CASSLAGTGRRAGTEAFF. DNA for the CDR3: TGTGCCAGCAGCTTGGCTGGGACAGGTAGGCGGGCCGGCACTGAAGCTTTCTTT.

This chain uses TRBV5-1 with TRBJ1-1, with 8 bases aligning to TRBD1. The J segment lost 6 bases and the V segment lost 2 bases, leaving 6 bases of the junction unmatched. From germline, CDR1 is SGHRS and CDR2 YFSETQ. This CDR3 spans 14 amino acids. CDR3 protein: CASSFKDRESEAFF. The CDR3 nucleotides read TGCGCCAGCAGCTTTAAGGACAGGGAGTCTGAAGCTTTCTTT.